These T cell receptor beta chains were read from a single sample in a study of control samples from healthy donors and cancer patients. Produced via immunoSEQ multiplex PCR; TCRdb's table is partial and in-frame only. In the table there are 150,000 or so clones, roughly 93% of which are singletons. Sequenced sample: blood. These receptors all come from a man between 18 and 29 years old in good health. The CDR3 runs from the conserved cysteine through the conserved F or W. Fields, in order: D gene, clone size, V gene, J gene, CDR3 DNA, CDR3 protein. The D gene is left open where the match is weak. Only part of the rows carry a size: once, few, many, or a class if the clone is expanded.

NA,NA,TRBV14,TRBJ2-3,TGTGCCAGCAGCCAAGTGGGAAACCACGTTACGCAGTATTTT,CASSQVGNHVTQYF
NA,NA,TRBV7-9,TRBJ1-2,TGTGCCAGCAGCTTAGCGACGGTTACCAACTATGGCTACACCTTC,CASSLATVTNYGYTF
TRBD2,NA,TRBV7-2,TRBJ2-3,TGTGCCAGCAGCCTCGGACTAGCGGGAGGTATGGCAGATACGCAGTATTTT,CASSLGLAGGMADTQYF
TRBD1,NA,TRBV12-3/TRBV12-4,TRBJ2-1,TGTGCCAGCAGTTTTAAGGGACAGCCGTTCTTC,CASSFKGQPFF
NA,NA,TRBV12-3/TRBV12-4,TRBJ2-7,TGTGCCAGCAGTTTAGGGTCAGGTTACCCGAAGTACTTC,CASSLGSGYPKYF
TRBD1,NA,TRBV29-1,TRBJ2-2,TGCAGCGCTGGACAGGGGGTGTCCGGGGAGCTGTTTTTT,CSAGQGVSGELFF
NA,NA,TRBV7-8,TRBJ1-1,TGTGCCAGCACCTTCTTAATAACCCCCCGGGATGCTTTCTTT,CASTFLITPRDAFF
TRBD1,NA,TRBV2,TRBJ2-2,TGTGCCGGGTCCGGGACAGGGAGCCCCGGGGAGCTGTTTTTT,CAGSGTGSPGELFF
TRBD2,NA,TRBV9,TRBJ2-1,TGTGCCAGCAGCGTTAGACTAGCGGGCAACAATGAGCAGTTCTTC,CASSVRLAGNNEQFF
NA,NA,TRBV5-6,TRBJ2-6,TGTGCCAGCAGCTGGGGGAGTACTGGGGCCAACGTCCTGACTTTC,CASSWGSTGANVLTF
NA,few,TRBV3-1/TRBV3-2,TRBJ1-2,TGTGCCAGCAGCCAAAATACCGGGCGGGACTATGGCTACACCTTC,CASSQNTGRDYGYTF
NA,once,TRBV30,TRBJ1-2,TGTGCCTGGGGCCTATACTATGGCTACACCTTC,CAWGLYYGYTF
NA,NA,TRBV30,TRBJ1-1,TGTGCCTGGAGTGGCGGGAGGGGCGGCACTGAAGCTTTCTTT,CAWSGGRGGTEAFF
NA,NA,TRBV6-1,TRBJ2-1,TGTGCCAGCAGTGAATGGCGAGAGCGTGAGCAGTTCTTC,CASSEWREREQFF
NA,NA,TRBV10-3,TRBJ2-3,TGTGCCATCAGTGAGTCGATGGCTGCGGGACGCACAGATACGCAGTATTTT,CAISESMAAGRTDTQYF
TRBD1,NA,TRBV28,TRBJ2-7,TGTGCCAGCAGTTTCGAGACAGGGGGCCCCCTCCACGAGCAGTACTTC,CASSFETGGPLHEQYF
NA,NA,TRBV7-6,TRBJ2-2,TGTGCCAGCAGCCCTCTGGTCAGGGGCGAGAACACCGGGGAGCTGTTTTTT,CASSPLVRGENTGELFF